This passage covers 12 T cell receptor beta chains from one sample sequenced in a study of CD8+ T cells in alopecia areata. The authors extracted RNA and reverse transcribed it into cDNA as the sequencing template. Measured with immunoSEQ multiplex PCR; TCRdb has only the in-frame clones, and not every one. The sample holds 25,000 or so clones, under 60% seen once. The material sequenced was NKG2D-high CD8+ T cells sorted from blood. The receptors here all came from a human donor with alopecia areata.

The CDR3 here is CASSSLEGTDTQYF. In DNA, the CDR3 is TGTGCCAGCAGCTCCCTTGAGGGCACAGATACGCAGTATTTT. V and J are TRBV7-3 and TRBJ2-3; no clear D gene. CDR1 is SGHTA, CDR2 FQGTGA, per germline. V lost 4 bases and J 1 base, leaving 9 bases between the germline ends. The CDR3 sequence is 14 residues long. Full variable domain (missing parts from reference TRBV7-3 and TRBJ2-3): GAGVSQTPSNKVTEKGKYVELRCDPISGHTALYWYRQSLGQGPEFLIYFQGTGAADDSGLPNDRFFAVRPEGSVSTLKIQRTERGDSAVYLCASSSLEGTDTQYFGPGTRLTVL.

The chain recombines TRBV7-2 with TRBJ1-5; 8 bases fit TRBD1. The CDR3 extends over 13 amino acids. Germline V gives CDR1 SGHTA, CDR2 FQGNSA. V gave up 6 bases and J gave up 7 bases; unmatched junction bases: 5. Written as DNA, the CDR3 is TGTGCCAGCAGGGACAGGGCTCGGCAGCCCCAGCATTTT. Protein: CASRDRARQPQHF.

This clone was seen a few times. The V call is TRBV19, the J call TRBJ1-1; possible D gene TRBD1, 6 bases. Germline-derived CDR1 and CDR2 are LNHDA and SQIVND (reference sequence). The length of the CDR3 is 14 residues. V dropped 7 bases and J dropped 2 bases, with 14 bases sitting between them. The CDR3 nucleotides are TGTGCCAGTACCTTTACGGACAGTAACACTGAAGCTTTCTTT. It translates to CASTFTDSNTEAFF.

The gene calls are TRBV28 and TRBJ2-7; D possibly corresponds to TRBD1 (7 bases). Germline CDR1 and CDR2: MDHEN and SYDVKM. The CDR3 runs 16 residues. Trimming stripped 3 bases from V and 3 bases from J, with 18 bases between. The CDR3 protein is CASSFSHSGGFYEQYF. The CDR3 coding sequence is TGTGCCAGCAGTTTTTCTCACTCAGGGGGGTTCTACGAGCAGTACTTC.

This clone appeared many times. V usage is TRBV19 and J usage is TRBJ1-5; possible D gene TRBD1, 5 bases. Germline CDR1 reads LNHDA; CDR2 reads SQIVND (reference sequence). Deletions cut 6 bases from V and 6 bases from J, with 15 bases between. This CDR3 region has 14 residues. CDR3 sequence reads: CASSIREFGQPQHF. The CDR3 DNA reads TGTGCCAGTAGCATCAGGGAGTTCGGTCAGCCCCAGCATTTT.

This clone was detected a few times. V and J are TRBV7-8 and TRBJ2-7, with D possibly matching TRBD1 (5 bases). Trimming shortened V by 3 bases and J by 6 bases, and 9 bases separated the two germline ends. CDR3 size: 12 residues. Germline CDR1 and CDR2: SGHVS and FQNEAQ. CDR3 amino acids: CASSLQGSEQYF. The DNA of the CDR3 is TGTGCCAGCAGCTTGCAGGGATCCGAGCAGTACTTC. Full variable domain (remainder filled in from reference TRBV7-8 and TRBJ2-7): GAGVSQSPRYKVAKRGQDVALRCDPISGHVSLFWYQQALGQGPEFLTYFQNEAQLDKSGLPSDRFFAERPEGSVSTLKIQRTQQEDSAVYLCASSLQGSEQYFGPGTRLTVT.

The genes are TRBV9 and TRBJ2-1; tentative D call: TRBD1 (6 bases). Per the germline V gene, CDR1 is SGDLS and CDR2 is YYNGEE. Trimming stripped 4 bases from V and 5 bases from J, with 16 bases between. The CDR3 contains 15 residues. CDR3 DNA sequence: TGTGCCAGCAGCACCTCCGGGACAATAGACAATGAGCAGTTCTTC. As protein: CASSTSGTIDNEQFF. The variable domain in full, completed from reference TRBV9 and TRBJ2-1, reads DSGVTQTPKHLITATGQRVTLRCSPRSGDLSVYWYQQSLDQGLQFLIQYYNGEERAKGNILERFSAQQFPDLHSELNLSSLELGDSALYFCASSTSGTIDNEQFFGPGTRLTVL.

The chain joins TRBV2 to TRBJ1-4, with D unresolved. This CDR3 is 16 amino acids long. Germline CDR1 is SNHLY and CDR2 is FYNNEI. Trimming shortened V by 5 bases and J by 0 bases, and 13 bases separated the two germline ends. CDR3 sequence: CASSRVRPATNEKLFF. The CDR3, as DNA: TGTGCCAGCAGTCGGGTCCGGCCGGCAACTAATGAAAAACTGTTTTTT. The full variable domain, its missing parts supplied by reference TRBV2 and TRBJ1-4, is EPEVTQTPSHQVTQMGQEVILRCVPISNHLYFYWYRQILGQKVEFLVSFYNNEISEKSEIFDDQFSVERPDGSNFTLKIRSTKLEDSAMYFCASSRVRPATNEKLFFGSGTQLSVL.

In its sample, this clone was seen a few times. This sequence joins TRBV28 and TRBJ2-1, with D perhaps matching TRBD2 (5 bases). V was pared by 11 bases and J by 6 bases, with 17 bases between. The CDR3 sequence is 13 residues long. Germline V CDR1 and CDR2: MDHEN, SYDVKM. The CDR3 region is CAASAIGVNEQFF. The DNA for the CDR3 is TGTGCCGCCAGCGCAATCGGGGTCAATGAGCAGTTCTTC.

This chain joins TRBV13 and TRBJ2-7; the D gene is possibly TRBD2 (6 bases). The CDR3 contains 14 residues. Germline loops: CDR1 PRHDT, CDR2 FYEKMQ (reference sequence). V gave up 4 bases and J gave up 2 bases, with 12 bases separating them. The CDR3 DNA is TGTGCCAGCAGCTCCCCGGGAGCACCCTACGAGCAGTACTTC. Translated: CASSSPGAPYEQYF. Full variable domain (rest looked up from reference TRBV13 and TRBJ2-7): AAGVIQSPRHLIKEKRETATLKCYPIPRHDTVYWYQQGPGQDPQFLISFYEKMQSDKGSIPDRFSAQQFSDYHSELNMSSLELGDSALYFCASSSPGAPYEQYFGPGTRLTVT.

V gene TRBV9 combines with J gene TRBJ2-1, with 9 bases fitting TRBD2. The CDR3 consists of 18 residues. Germline V gene data show CDR1 as SGDLS and CDR2 as YYNGEE. With V trimmed by 2 bases and J by 2 bases, 11 bases remained unmatched. The CDR3 sequence is CASSVISGSSMPYNEQFF. CDR3 nucleotide sequence: TGTGCCAGCAGCGTGATTAGCGGGAGCTCCATGCCCTACAATGAGCAGTTCTTC. Full variable domain (missing parts from reference TRBV9 and TRBJ2-1): DSGVTQTPKHLITATGQRVTLRCSPRSGDLSVYWYQQSLDQGLQFLIQYYNGEERAKGNILERFSAQQFPDLHSELNLSSLELGDSALYFCASSVISGSSMPYNEQFFGPGTRLTVL.

The rearrangement uses TRBV19 and TRBJ2-3, with TRBD2 matching over 11 bases. V lost 5 bases, J lost 3 bases, and 4 bases stayed unmatched. In germline, CDR1 is LNHDA, CDR2 SQIVND (reference sequence). This CDR3 region has 15 residues. The CDR3 coding sequence is TGTGCCAGTAGTGTAACTAGCGGGAGTACAGATACGCAGTATTTT. It yields the protein CASSVTSGSTDTQYF.